This T cell receptor (beta chain) was captured in a study of shared clonotypes between healthy human individuals. Study-wide findings and caveats: Only blood underwent sampling, and tissue repertoires likely differ. Around 5% was the fraction of naive CD4 clonotypes found shared across four donors.

Generated by immunoSEQ multiplex PCR, the TCRdb table keeps only in-frame clones and is missing some. The sample yields approximately 2.4 million clones, around 95% seen once. For this clone: Its antigen is currently unknown.

There are 13 residues in the CDR3. V was shortened by 6 bases and J by 4 bases, with 10 bases between the two germline ends. Germline CDR1 reads LNHDA; CDR2 reads SQIVND (reference sequence). The J gene is TRBJ2-1, the V gene TRBV19; D is perhaps TRBD1 (6 bases). The sequencing sample was made of naive CD4+ T cells sorted from blood. Described subset: CD45RA+ positively selected. The receptor was isolated from a young man in good health. The CDR3 nucleotides read TGTGCCAGTAGCCAAACAGGGTACAATGAGCAGTTCTTC. Protein product: CASSQTGYNEQFF.